The clone carrying this T cell receptor (beta chain) was found once. Its specificity is unknown. TCRdb reprocessed the multiplex PCR reads via MiXCR and lists one record per CDR3 protein. The data contain under 250,000 distinct CDR3 sequences, about 30% of them singletons. The data were obtained in a study of breast tumors, draining lymph nodes, adjacent tissues. Regarding the study as a whole: Most tumor T cells seemingly derive from lymph node, then expand in tumor. Compared with lymph nodes, tumors were less diverse; compared with nontumor tissue, more. Data only fit, rather than demonstrated, lymph node origin of most tumor T cells. Tumor and nontumor repertoires were significantly more similar in luminal-like than in basal-like breast cancer.

The CDR3 covers 15 residues. V lost 4 bases and J 15 bases, leaving 26 bases between the germline ends. Germline V lookup: CDR1 SGDLS, CDR2 YYNGEE. Axillary draining lymph nodes of breast cancer patients supplied the node samples. The sequenced material came from axillary lymph node tissue. V and J are TRBV9 and TRBJ2-1, with a tentative D call TRBD2 (6 bases). This clonotype originated in a female donor with breast cancer. Some clones in this sample may be carry-over from other donors' samples. In nucleotides, the CDR3 is TGTGCCAGCAGCAGAGGCAGCGGGTATTACAATGAACCGTTCTTC. Translated, it gives CASSRGSGYYNEPFF.